Following are 32 T cell receptor beta chains from one sample sequenced in a study of beta chain features in type 1 diabetes. cDNA synthesis used the whole RNA isolate, giving expressed TCRB sequences. Produced via immunoSEQ multiplex PCR; TCRdb's table is partial and in-frame only. The table shows roughly 310,000 clones, with roughly 11% occurring only once. Sequencing used naive CD4+ T cells from blood. These receptors all come from a woman under 40 in good health.

In the case of this clone: Other nucleotide sequences from this sample produce the same CDR3. The chain joins TRBV11-3 to TRBJ1-1, with D uncertain. With 3 bases removed from V and 8 bases from J, the gap between germline ends came to 13 bases. Germline V gives CDR1 SGHNT, CDR2 YENEEA. The CDR3 covers 13 residues. The CDR3 nucleotides are TGTGCCAGCAGCTTTAATCCTGGCACAGAAGCTTTCTTT. As protein: CASSFNPGTEAFF.

This clone has just a few counts. The rearrangement uses TRBV29-1 and TRBJ1-1, with D maybe TRBD1 (6 bases). The CDR3 has 13 amino acids. The ends were cut back, 3 bases at V and 4 bases at J, with 12 bases in the middle. Looked up from germline, CDR1 is SQVTM and CDR2 is ANQGSEA. CDR3 in amino acids: CSVENRAITEAFF. The DNA of the CDR3 is TGCAGCGTTGAGAACAGGGCAATCACTGAAGCTTTCTTT.

The chain joins TRBV7-6 to TRBJ2-7; TRBD2 matches 9 bases. The CDR3 contains 18 residues. CDR1 is SGHVS, CDR2 FNYEAQ, per germline. V lost 5 bases and J lost 0; bases outside the gene matches: 14. In DNA form, the CDR3 reads TGTGCCAGCAGCCGTCCGGGGAGCGGGAGGCCCAGCTCCTACGAGCAGTACTTC. Protein sequence: CASSRPGSGRPSSYEQYF.

There are a few counts of this clone. The chain employs TRBV29-1 and TRBJ1-1; possibly TRBD1 for D (6 bases). Germline-derived CDR1 and CDR2 are SQVTM and ANQGSEA. This CDR3 is built from 12 residues. The V and J ends lost 4 bases and 12 bases respectively, with 18 bases between them. CDR3 loop: CSVGGGRSSTFF. CDR3 nucleotides: TGCAGCGTTGGGGGGGGCAGGAGTTCAACTTTCTTT.

This chain links TRBV6-5 with TRBJ1-1; D uncertain. Per the germline V gene, CDR1 is MNHEY and CDR2 is SVGAGI. This CDR3 spans 13 amino acids. V lost 2 bases and J 3 bases, leaving 7 bases between the germline ends. The CDR3 is CASSYGPDTEAFF. CDR3 coding DNA: TGTGCCAGCAGTTACGGGCCGGACACTGAAGCTTTCTTT.

V gene TRBV28 combines with J gene TRBJ2-7; D may be TRBD1 (5 bases). The CDR3 extends over 13 amino acids. Germline-derived CDR1 and CDR2 are MDHEN and SYDVKM. Trimming left V 7 bases short and J 2 bases short, with 12 bases between. CDR3 DNA: TGTGCCAGCACACTCGACAGTCCCTACGAGCAGTACTTC. Its translation: CASTLDSPYEQYF.

This clone was recorded a few times. The CDR3 reads CASSQDRGAGNTIYF. The CDR3 nucleotides are TGTGCCAGCAGCCAAGACCGGGGGGCTGGAAACACCATATATTTT. The V gene is TRBV4-2, the J gene TRBJ1-3; weak D call: TRBD1 (5 bases). Germline V gene lookup returns CDR1 LGHNA and CDR2 YNFKEQ. V lost 0 bases, J lost 2 bases, and 8 bases lay in between. CDR3 length: 15 residues.

The CDR3 bases are TGTGCCAGCTCACCAAACAGCCAGGGGCCCCAGCATTTT. Translating gives CASSPNSQGPQHF. This rearrangement joins TRBV18 to TRBJ1-5; TRBD1 might be the D (5 bases). The CDR3 loop spans 13 amino acids. Germline CDR1 and CDR2: KGHSH and LQKENI. V lost 2 bases and J 9 bases, leaving 11 bases between the germline ends.

This clone was detected a few times. DNA for the CDR3: TGTGCCTGGAGTGTATCCTTGACAGGCGGTAGCAATCAGCCCCAGCATTTT. Its translation is CAWSVSLTGGSNQPQHF. The chain recombines TRBV30 with TRBJ1-5, with D perhaps matching TRBD1 (6 bases). The germline gives CDR1 GTSNPN, CDR2 SVGIG (reference sequence). Trimming removed 0 bases from V and 0 bases from J, with 15 bases in between. CDR3 size: 17 residues.

The chain recombines TRBV25-1 with TRBJ2-2, with D maybe TRBD2 (5 bases). Germline V gene data show CDR1 as MGHDK and CDR2 as SYGVNS. The CDR3 consists of 14 residues. Deletions cut 6 bases from V and 1 base from J, with 9 bases between. For the CDR3, the DNA is TGTGCCAGCAGCGGACTGTTGAACACCGGGGAGCTGTTTTTT. Encoded protein: CASSGLLNTGELFF.

This clone was detected a few times. The chain employs TRBV29-1 and TRBJ2-7; weak D call: TRBD2 (6 bases). The germline V gene has CDR1 SQVTM and CDR2 ANQGSEA. This CDR3 contains 11 residues. Trimming shortened V by 3 bases and J by 3 bases, and 6 bases separated the two germline ends. The CDR3 spells CSVEGGYEQYF. The CDR3 nucleotides read TGCAGCGTTGAGGGGGGCTACGAGCAGTACTTC.

V and J are TRBV28 and TRBJ2-7; no clear D. Germline V gene lookup returns CDR1 MDHEN and CDR2 SYDVKM. With 2 bases removed from V and 3 bases from J, the gap between germline ends came to 11 bases. The length of the CDR3 is 14 residues. CDR3 region: CASSLALRFYEQYF. The CDR3 DNA reads as TGTGCCAGCAGTTTAGCGCTGCGTTTCTACGAGCAGTACTTC. Full variable domain (rest looked up from reference TRBV28 and TRBJ2-7): DVKVTQSSRYLVKRTGEKVFLECVQDMDHENMFWYRQDPGLGLRLIYFSYDVKMKEKGDIPEGYSVSREKKERFSLILESASTNQTSMYLCASSLALRFYEQYFGPGTRLTVT.

The chain employs TRBV13 and TRBJ2-3; 10 nucleotides align to TRBD2. Unmatched junction bases numbered 15, after V lost 4 bases and J lost 5 bases. This CDR3 comprises 18 residues. Germline lookup yields CDR1 PRHDT and CDR2 FYEKMQ (reference sequence). CDR3 residues: CASSSRRAGGLAQDTQYF. The DNA for the CDR3 is TGTGCCAGCAGCTCTCGGAGAGCGGGAGGGCTTGCACAAGATACGCAGTATTTT.

V and J are TRBV2 and TRBJ2-2, with 9 positions matching TRBD2. V dropped 7 bases and J dropped 4; count of bases not matched to a gene: 10. The CDR3 extends over 16 amino acids. Per the germline V gene, CDR1 is SNHLY and CDR2 is FYNNEI. For the CDR3, the DNA is TGTGCCAGCAAGAGATTAGCGGGAGTAGGCACCGGGGAGCTGTTTTTT. This sequence encodes CASKRLAGVGTGELFF. The full variable domain, in which reference TRBV2 and TRBJ2-2 provide the parts outside the CDR3, is EPEVTQTPSHQVTQMGQEVILRCVPISNHLYFYWYRQILGQKVEFLVSFYNNEISEKSEIFDDQFSVERPDGSNFTLKIRSTKLEDSAMYFCASKRLAGVGTGELFFGEGSRLTVL.

The chain joins TRBV14 to TRBJ2-7, with 11 bases lining up with TRBD2. Germline CDR1 is SGHDN and CDR2 is FVKESK. V shed 9 bases and J 6 bases; nucleotides not matched to a gene: 7. The CDR3 length is 13 residues. DNA of the CDR3: TGTGCCAGTATGCTAGCGGGAGGCGGCGAGCAGTACTTC. Protein: CASMLAGGGEQYF.

This clone has more than one count but fewer than ten. V usage is TRBV6-5 and J usage is TRBJ2-7, with 9 bases matching TRBD2. The germline V gene has CDR1 MNHEY and CDR2 SVGAGI. The CDR3 runs to 15 residues. V trimming: 0 bases; J trimming: 4 bases; junction bases outside the gene matches: 4. The CDR3 is CASSYSSGSGYEQYF. Written as DNA, the CDR3 is TGTGCCAGCAGTTACTCTAGCGGGAGCGGGTACGAGCAGTACTTC.

The rearrangement links TRBV6-6 to TRBJ2-5; the match to TRBD2 covers 7 bases. Germline trimming cut 6 bases from V and 5 bases from J; bases unmatched to any gene: 6. The CDR3 totals 13 residues. Germline V gene sequence: CDR1 MNHNY, CDR2 SVGAGI (reference sequence). CDR3 residues: CASRTGGRETQYF. CDR3 nucleotides: TGTGCCAGCAGGACGGGAGGCAGGGAGACCCAGTACTTC.

The chain links TRBV9 to TRBJ2-5; 11 nucleotides align to TRBD1. V trimming: 0 bases; J trimming: 4 bases; junction bases outside the gene matches: 2. The CDR3 has 15 residues. Germline assignment: CDR1 SGDLS and CDR2 YYNGEE. The CDR3 DNA is TGTGCCAGCAGCGTAGGGGGGACAGGGGGAGAGACCCAGTACTTC. Translation: CASSVGGTGGETQYF.

This sequence joins TRBV28 and TRBJ1-2; TRBD1 might be the D (6 bases). The V end lost 6 bases, the J end lost 4 bases, and 9 bases lay between the germline ends. This CDR3 is 12 amino acids long. Germline values: CDR1 MDHEN, CDR2 SYDVKM. The DNA for the CDR3 is TGTGCCAGCAGACTGACAGGCTATGGCTACACCTTC. Its translation is CASRLTGYGYTF.

The chain has TRBV5-6 and TRBJ2-1; TRBD2 agrees at 9 bases. The germline V gene encodes CDR1 SGHDT and CDR2 YYEEEE. The CDR3 contains 17 residues. The junction had 8 bases not matched to a gene; V was cut back by 4 bases and J by 0 bases. The CDR3 loop is CASSTGLAPSSYNEQFF. The CDR3 bases are TGTGCCAGCAGCACGGGACTAGCCCCAAGCTCCTACAATGAGCAGTTCTTC.

V is TRBV6-6 and J is TRBJ2-7, with D perhaps TRBD2 (5 bases). The germline CDR1 and CDR2 sequences are MNHNY and SVGAGI (reference sequence). CDR3 length: 14 residues. The V and J ends lost 6 bases and 5 bases respectively, with 17 bases between them. The CDR3 here is CASRPTSYVDEQYF. The CDR3 DNA sequence: TGTGCCAGCAGGCCTACTAGTTACGTAGACGAGCAGTACTTC.

The chain has TRBV6-5 and TRBJ2-5, with a possible D match to TRBD1 (6 bases). V lost 7 bases and J lost 6, with 21 bases in between. Germline V gives CDR1 MNHEY, CDR2 SVGAGI. This CDR3 has 15 amino acids. This chain's CDR3 is CASNTLQGAEKTQYF. CDR3 sequence (DNA): TGTGCCAGCAACACTCTACAGGGAGCGGAGAAGACCCAGTACTTC.

This clone showed up just a few times. This chain uses TRBV28 with TRBJ2-5, with no clear D. CDR1 and CDR2 from the germline V gene are MDHEN and SYDVKM. V was pared by 6 bases and J by 5 bases, with 19 bases between. The CDR3 extends over 15 amino acids. CDR3 DNA sequence: TGTGCCAGCAGACCCTCGACACGCCTGATCGAGACCCAGTACTTC. This translates into CASRPSTRLIETQYF.

The CDR3 region has the DNA TGTGCCAGCAGCTTGGGTCGTCTAGCGGGAGCGGATGAGCAGTTCTTC. Its protein is CASSLGRLAGADEQFF. V usage is TRBV5-4 and J usage is TRBJ2-1; 10 bases are a match to TRBD2. J lost 8 bases, V lost 0 bases, and 8 bases had no gene match. Germline CDR1 is SGHNT and CDR2 is YYREEE (reference sequence). The CDR3 runs 16 residues.

V gene TRBV20-1 combines with J gene TRBJ1-4; D gene ambiguous. The CDR3 has 10 amino acids. Germline V gene lookup returns CDR1 DFQATT and CDR2 SNEGSKA (reference sequence). V dropped 5 bases and J dropped 6 bases, with 4 bases sitting between them. The CDR3 loop is CSAVDEKLFF. CDR3 nucleotides: TGCAGTGCTGTAGATGAAAAACTGTTTTTT.

The chain couples TRBV7-8 to TRBJ2-3; D gene uncertain. The CDR3 extends over 15 amino acids. Germline CDR1 and CDR2: SGHVS and FQNEAQ. Trimming took 0 bases from V and 1 from J, leaving 8 bases between them. The DNA of the CDR3 is TGTGCCAGCAGCTTAGCCCCGGTGGGCACAGATACGCAGTATTTT. This sequence encodes CASSLAPVGTDTQYF.

This clone has just one count. The chain couples TRBV27 to TRBJ2-1; TRBD2 matches 10 bases. Germline CDR1 is MNHEY and CDR2 is SMNVEV (reference sequence). This CDR3 has 17 amino acids. With 2 bases clipped from V and 8 bases from J, the junction kept 12 bases outside the gene matches. This CDR3 is CASSLRRIAGGSDEQFF. The CDR3 nucleotides read TGTGCCAGCAGTTTACGCCGCATAGCGGGAGGCTCCGATGAGCAGTTCTTC.

The chain carries TRBV9 and TRBJ2-5; D not certain. In germline, CDR1 is SGDLS, CDR2 YYNGEE. The V and J ends lost 2 bases and 1 base respectively, with 12 bases between them. This CDR3 comprises 15 residues. The CDR3 sequence is CASSVSVNGQETQYF. The CDR3 bases are TGTGCCAGCAGCGTGAGCGTTAATGGCCAAGAGACCCAGTACTTC.

V is TRBV2 and J is TRBJ2-3; 9 positions agree with TRBD1. Trimming at V came to 6 bases and at J to 4 bases, leaving 2 bases not matched to a gene. The length of the CDR3 is 13 residues. CDR1 is SNHLY, CDR2 FYNNEI, per germline. In nucleotides, the CDR3 is TGTGCCAGCAGCGGGGACAGGGCAGATACGCAGTATTTT. Translating it yields CASSGDRADTQYF.

This clone occurred a few times. The chain combines TRBV2 with TRBJ2-7; no clear D. Per germline, CDR1 SNHLY and CDR2 FYNNEI. V was trimmed by 3 bases and J by 1 base, leaving 10 bases between them. The CDR3 is 14 residues long. CDR3 sequence: CASSDAQYSYEQYF. The DNA of the CDR3 is TGTGCCAGCAGTGACGCACAGTATTCCTACGAGCAGTACTTC.

V and J are TRBV15 and TRBJ1-1; TRBD1 matches 7 bases. CDR1 is LNHNV and CDR2 is YYDKDF in the germline V gene (reference sequence). V gave up 7 bases and J gave up 3 bases; unmatched junction bases: 8. The CDR3 sequence is 14 residues long. The CDR3 DNA reads TGTGCCACCACCGGGACAGTAAGGGACACTGAAGCTTTCTTT. Amino acids: CATTGTVRDTEAFF.

This clone was recorded once. The chain employs TRBV18 and TRBJ1-4, with D tentatively TRBD1 (6 bases). The CDR3 totals 15 residues. Germline assignment: CDR1 KGHSH and CDR2 LQKENI. The ends were cut back, 0 bases at V and 7 bases at J, with 12 bases in the middle. The chain's CDR3 is CASSPPRGRGEKLFF. CDR3 sequence (DNA): TGTGCCAGCTCACCACCAAGGGGCAGGGGTGAAAAACTGTTTTTT.